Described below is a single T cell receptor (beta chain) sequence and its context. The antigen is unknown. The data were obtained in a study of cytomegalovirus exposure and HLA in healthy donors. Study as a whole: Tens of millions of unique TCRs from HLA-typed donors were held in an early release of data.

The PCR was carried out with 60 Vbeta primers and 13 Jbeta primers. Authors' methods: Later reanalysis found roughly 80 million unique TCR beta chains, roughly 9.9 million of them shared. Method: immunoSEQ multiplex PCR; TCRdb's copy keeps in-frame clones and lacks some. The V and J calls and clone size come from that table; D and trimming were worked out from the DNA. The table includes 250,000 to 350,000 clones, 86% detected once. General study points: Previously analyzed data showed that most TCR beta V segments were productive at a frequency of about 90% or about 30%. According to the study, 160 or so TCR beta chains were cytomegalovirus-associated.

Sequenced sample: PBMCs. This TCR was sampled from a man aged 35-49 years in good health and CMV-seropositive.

CDR3 loop: CASTRLWGGSSYNEQFF. The CDR3 bases are TGTGCCAGCACCCGATTGTGGGGCGGGAGCTCCTACAATGAGCAGTTCTTC. V gene TRBV11-2 combines with J gene TRBJ2-1; 7 bases are a match to TRBD2. CDR1 and CDR2 from the germline V gene are SGHAT and FQNNGV. J gave up 0 bases and V 7 bases, and 12 bases lay outside the gene matches. CDR3 length equals 17 residues.